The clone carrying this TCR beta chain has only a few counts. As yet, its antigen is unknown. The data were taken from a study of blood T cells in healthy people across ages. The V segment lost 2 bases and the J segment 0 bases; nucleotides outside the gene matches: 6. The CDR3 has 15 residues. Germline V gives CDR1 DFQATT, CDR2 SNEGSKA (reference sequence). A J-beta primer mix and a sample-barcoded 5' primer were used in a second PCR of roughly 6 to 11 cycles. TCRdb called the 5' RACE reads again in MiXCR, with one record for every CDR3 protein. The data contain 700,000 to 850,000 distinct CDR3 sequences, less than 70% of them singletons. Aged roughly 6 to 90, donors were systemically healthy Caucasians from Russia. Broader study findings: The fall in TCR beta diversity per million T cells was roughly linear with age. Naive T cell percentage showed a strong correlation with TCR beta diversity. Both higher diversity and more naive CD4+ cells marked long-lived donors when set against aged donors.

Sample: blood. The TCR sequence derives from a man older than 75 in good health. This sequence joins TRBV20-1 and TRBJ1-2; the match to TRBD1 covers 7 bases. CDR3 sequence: CSARLEGQSNYGYTF. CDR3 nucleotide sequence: TGCAGTGCTAGACTTGAGGGACAGTCTAACTATGGCTACACCTTC.